The TCR beta chain under discussion was sequenced for a study of blood T cell repertoires in COVID-19. The wider study: PBMCs, B-cell-depleted T cells, or T cells provided the cDNA or gDNA that made up the material.

This clone was picked up one time. The assay was immunoSEQ multiplex PCR, and TCRdb's table has in-frame clones only and misses some. The table shows 250,000 to 350,000 clones, with about 89% occurring only once. This CDR3 spans 17 amino acids. CDR1 is MNHNY and CDR2 is SVGAGI in the germline V gene (reference sequence). Trimming stripped 6 bases from V and 3 bases from J, with 21 bases between. The chain recombines TRBV6-6 with TRBJ1-3; D unresolved. Source material: peripheral blood. This TCR came from a woman between 45 and 65 years old who had recovered from COVID-19. The CDR3 DNA is TGTGCCAGCAGCCGACTATGGGCGGGAGTAAGTGGAAACACCATATATTTT. This sequence encodes CASSRLWAGVSGNTIYF.